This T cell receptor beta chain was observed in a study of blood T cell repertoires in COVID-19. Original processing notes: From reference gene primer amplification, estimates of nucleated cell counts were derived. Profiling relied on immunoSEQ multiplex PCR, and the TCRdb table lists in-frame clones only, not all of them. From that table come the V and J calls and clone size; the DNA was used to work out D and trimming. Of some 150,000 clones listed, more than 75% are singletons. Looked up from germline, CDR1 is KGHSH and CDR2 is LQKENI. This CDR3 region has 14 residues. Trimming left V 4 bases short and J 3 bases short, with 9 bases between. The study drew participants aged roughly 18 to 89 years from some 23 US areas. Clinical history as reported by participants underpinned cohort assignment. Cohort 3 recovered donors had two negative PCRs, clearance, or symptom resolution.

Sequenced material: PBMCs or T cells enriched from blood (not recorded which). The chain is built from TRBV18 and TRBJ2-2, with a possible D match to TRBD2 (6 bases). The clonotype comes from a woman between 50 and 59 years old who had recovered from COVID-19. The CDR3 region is CASSRGGDTGELFF. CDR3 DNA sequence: TGTGCCAGCTCACGAGGCGGGGACACCGGGGAGCTGTTTTTT.